The clone carrying this T cell receptor beta chain has more than one count but fewer than ten. Antigen unknown. The entry originates in a study of beta chain features in type 1 diabetes. Findings and limits, study-wide: TCRB repertoires of naive, central memory and Treg cells appeared more similar among patients than among healthy donors. TCRB CDR3s from Type 1 diabetes patients were moderately but significantly shorter in all four CD4+ subsets.

Reverse transcribing all isolated RNA meant expressed TCRB transcripts were sequenced. Measured with immunoSEQ multiplex PCR; TCRdb has only the in-frame clones, and not every one. The sample yields hundreds of thousands of clones, about 14% seen once. The clonotype comes from a man aged 18 to 29 in good health. The specimen sequenced was naive CD4+ T cells from blood.

The CDR3 DNA reads as TGTGCCAGCAGCCCACATGGGGAACCCCAAGAGACCCAGTACTTC. Its protein product is CASSPHGEPQETQYF. The chain links TRBV7-9 to TRBJ2-5; D is unresolved. Germline V gives CDR1 SEHNR, CDR2 FQNEAQ (reference sequence). Between the trimmed V and J ends, which lost 5 bases and 1 base, there was a span of 14 bases. This CDR3 has 15 amino acids.